These T cell receptor beta chains were read from a single sample in a study of blood T cell repertoires in COVID-19. Generated by immunoSEQ multiplex PCR, the TCRdb table keeps only in-frame clones and is missing some. The data hold 300,000 to 350,000 clones, with approximately 90% observed a single time. Material for sequencing was peripheral blood. Source of these receptors: a man in his thirties or forties with COVID-19, enrolled during active disease. Both conserved end residues are part of each CDR3. A D gene is named only where the DNA matches it firmly. Rows may omit the clone size; those that give it use once, few, many or a size class.

-	-	13	TRBV18	TRBJ2-7	CASSPPSGYEQYF	TGTGCCAGCTCACCACCTTCAGGCTACGAGCAGTACTTC
-	-	14	TRBV27	TRBJ2-7	CASADSQVTYEQYF	TGTGCCAGCGCCGACAGCCAAGTTACCTACGAGCAGTACTTC
TRBD2	few	15	TRBV11-3	TRBJ2-1	CASSQRTSGFNEQFF	TGTGCCAGCAGCCAACGGACTAGCGGGTTCAATGAGCAGTTCTTC
-	few	14	TRBV6-1	TRBJ2-7	CASSEVVHSYEQYF	TGTGCCAGCAGTGAAGTTGTACACTCCTACGAGCAGTACTTC
-	-	14	TRBV9	TRBJ1-3	CASNKYGSGNTIYF	TGTGCCAGCAACAAGTATGGCTCTGGAAACACCATATATTTT
-	once	16	TRBV3-1/TRBV3-2	TRBJ2-7	CASSQDLSGSSYEQYF	TGTGCCAGCAGCCAAGATCTTTCCGGGAGCTCCTACGAGCAGTACTTC
TRBD1	-	16	TRBV18	TRBJ1-4	CASSPTWDSANEKLFF	TGTGCCAGCTCGCCGACCTGGGACAGTGCTAATGAAAAACTGTTTTTT
-	-	16	TRBV5-1	TRBJ2-5	CASSLSTGVGGETQYF	TGCGCCAGCAGCTTATCGACAGGAGTGGGTGGCGAGACCCAGTACTTC
-	-	14	TRBV2	TRBJ2-5	CASSEWTVKETQYF	TGTGCCAGCAGTGAATGGACAGTTAAAGAGACCCAGTACTTC
-	-	13	TRBV18	TRBJ2-5	CASSPGQGETQYF	TGTGCCAGCTCACCGGGACAAGGAGAGACCCAGTACTTC
-	few	15	TRBV3-1/TRBV3-2	TRBJ2-7	CASSQFTTSRYEQYF	TGTGCCAGCAGCCAATTTACTACTAGCCGCTACGAGCAGTACTTC